This TCR beta chain originates from a study of blood T cell repertoires in COVID-19. Germline V gene data show CDR1 as SGDLS and CDR2 as YYNGEE. The CDR3 is 14 residues long. Trimming shortened V by 4 bases and J by 5 bases, and 15 bases separated the two germline ends. The assay was immunoSEQ multiplex PCR, and TCRdb's table has in-frame clones only and misses some. This table holds 30,000 to 40,000 clones, roughly 87% found once. The sample consisted of peripheral blood. The clonotype originates from a woman aged 55-69 years with active COVID-19. The chain combines TRBV9 with TRBJ2-5; tentative D call: TRBD1 (6 bases). The CDR3 nucleotides read TGTGCCAGCAGCCCTCGACAGGTTTCTGAGACCCAGTACTTC. Protein sequence: CASSPRQVSETQYF.